These 32 T cell receptor beta chains were all obtained from the same sample, sequenced in a study of post-analysis software for immune sequencing data. The antigens these receptors bind are not known. The TCR beta cDNA libraries contained unique molecular identifiers. TCRdb re-called the PCR reads through MiXCR, storing one row per CDR3 protein. The sample lists roughly 870,000 distinct CDR3 sequences; roughly half were seen once. Findings and caveats of the study: Five or six TRBV segments, TRBV5-6, TRBV5-1 and TRBV20-1 among them, were found more frequent in patients than controls.

The sample taken for sequencing was blood. The source is a girl aged 5-17 years with multiple sclerosis.

The CDR3 spells CSVEGLAVQETQYF. CDR3 bases: TGCAGCGTTGAAGGGCTAGCGGTGCAAGAGACCCAGTACTTC. J is TRBJ2-5 and V is TRBV29-1; 7 nucleotides agree with TRBD2. Germline values: CDR1 SQVTM, CDR2 ANQGSEA. Trimming at V came to 1 base and at J to 2 bases, leaving 4 bases not matched to a gene. The CDR3 contains 14 residues.

The chain recombines TRBV12-3 or TRBV12-4 with TRBJ1-6; weak D call: TRBD1 (5 bases). The CDR3 extends over 18 amino acids. Trimming left V 5 bases short and J 9 bases short, with 26 bases between. In DNA, the CDR3 is TGTGCCAGCAGTCTAGAACCAGGGCTAGGAGATATGGGTTCACCCCTCCACTTT. The encoded protein is CASSLEPGLGDMGSPLHF.

Points on this clonotype: At one of its ends the junction is not consistent with the germline gene, which may arise from a read error. J is TRBJ1-2 and V is TRBV29-1; tentative D call: TRBD1 (6 bases). The CDR3 sequence is 16 residues long. Germline CDR1 is SQVTM and CDR2 is ANQGSEA. CDR3 residues: CSGETSRDKFNYGYTF. The CDR3 DNA reads TGCAGCGGTGAAACCAGCCGGGACAAATTTAACTATGGCTACACCTTC. Together with reference TRBV29-1 and TRBJ1-2, the CDR3 gives the full variable domain: SAVISQKPSRDICQRGTSLTIQCQVDSQVTMMFWYRQQPGQSLTLIATANQGSEATYESGFVIDKFPISRPNLTFSTLTVSNMSPEDSSIYLCSGETSRDKFNYGYTFGSGTRLTVV.

As for this clonotype: Since the CDR3 does not end with the conserved phenylalanine or tryptophan, this likely comes from a read error. V gene TRBV7-2 combines with J gene TRBJ2-1; TRBD2 matches 10 bases. The CDR3 covers 19 residues. CDR1 and CDR2 from the germline V gene are SGHTA and FQGNSA. Trimming removed 2 bases from V and 3 bases from J; junction bases left unmatched: 13. Here the CDR3 reads CASSLWLAGAPRSYNEQFV. In DNA, the CDR3 is TGTGCCAGCAGCTTATGGCTAGCGGGGGCCCCGAGGAGCTACAATGAGCAGTTCGTC.

This rearrangement joins TRBV29-1 to TRBJ1-1, with a possible D match to TRBD1 (5 bases). CDR1 SQVTM and CDR2 ANQGSEA come from the germline V gene. CDR3 length: 13 amino acids. Between the trimmed V and J ends, which lost 3 bases and 4 bases, there was a span of 12 bases. Written as DNA, the CDR3 is TGCAGCGTTGAGGGCCGGAGGGGCACTGAAGCTTTCTTT. Protein: CSVEGRRGTEAFF.

The rearrangement links TRBV15 to TRBJ2-4; 9 bases align to TRBD2. CDR1 and CDR2 (germline): LNHNV, YYDKDF (reference sequence). CDR3 length equals 14 residues. J lost 13 bases, V lost 4 bases, and 11 bases had no gene match. The CDR3 coding sequence is TGTGCCACCAGCACGGGACTAGCCTACAATGAGCAGTACTTC. Its protein is CATSTGLAYNEQYF.

The chain links TRBV7-6 to TRBJ2-1, with TRBD2 matching 8 bases. V lost 2 bases and J lost 7; bases outside the gene matches: 22. CDR1 is SGHVS, CDR2 FNYEAQ, per germline. The CDR3 totals 20 residues. The CDR3 protein is CASSLKPQGGGPFGGNEQFF. CDR3 bases: TGTGCCAGCAGCTTAAAGCCTCAGGGCGGGGGGCCATTCGGGGGGAATGAGCAGTTCTTC.

The chain carries TRBV5-1 and TRBJ2-3, with a weak D call TRBD2 (5 bases). Germline V CDR1 and CDR2: SGHRS, YFSETQ. CDR3 length: 17 amino acids. V was trimmed by 0 bases and J by 4 bases, leaving 18 bases between them. CDR3 amino acids: CASSLAVSRASPDTQYF. The DNA of the CDR3 is TGCGCCAGCAGCTTGGCCGTCTCCAGAGCTAGCCCAGATACGCAGTATTTT.

V and J are TRBV29-1 and TRBJ1-2, with 7 bases fitting TRBD1. The CDR3 loop spans 15 amino acids. CDR1 and CDR2 (germline): SQVTM, ANQGSEA. J was trimmed by 4 bases and V by 7 bases; bases with no gene match: 15. CDR3: CSAPLDGQEAYGYTF. The CDR3 DNA reads TGCAGCGCTCCTTTAGATGGACAGGAGGCCTATGGCTACACCTTC.

The rearrangement links TRBV3-1 to TRBJ2-7, with a possible D match to TRBD2 (5 bases). The CDR3 is 15 amino acids. Trimming pared 1 base from V and 3 bases from J, leaving 13 bases between. Germline assignment: CDR1 LGHDT and CDR2 YNNKEL (reference sequence). This CDR3 reads CASSQAGGRFYEQYF. In nucleotides, the CDR3 is TGTGCCAGCAGCCAAGCCGGCGGGCGGTTCTACGAGCAGTACTTC.

The chain is built from TRBV12-3 or TRBV12-4 and TRBJ2-3; D is unresolved. V lost 5 bases and J 10 bases, leaving 10 bases between the germline ends. CDR3 size: 11 residues. This CDR3 is CASSKRDAQYF. CDR3 coding DNA: TGTGCCAGCAGTAAAAGGGATGCGCAGTATTTT.

This clonotype is a singleton in its sample. The chain combines TRBV6-6 with TRBJ2-5; no firm D call. Per the germline V gene, CDR1 is MNHNY and CDR2 is SVGAGI (reference sequence). The CDR3 has 13 residues. Trimming removed 5 bases at V and 5 bases at J, with 12 bases between. The CDR3 region has the DNA TGTGCCAGCAGTACCTCCAAGGCGGAGACCCAGTACTTC. This encodes CASSTSKAETQYF.

The V and J genes are TRBV7-8 and TRBJ2-1, with 7 nucleotides matching TRBD2. CDR1 and CDR2 (germline): SGHVS, FQNEAQ. J was trimmed by 1 base and V by 7 bases; bases with no gene match: 13. The CDR3 runs 17 residues. The CDR3 is CASNPRSGALSYNEQFF. Here the CDR3 DNA reads TGTGCCAGCAACCCACGGAGCGGGGCACTTTCCTACAATGAGCAGTTCTTC.

A note on this clonotype: Germline and junction disagree at one end, which may indicate a read error. For the CDR3, the DNA is TGTGCCGGCAGCCAAGCGACCAACTATGGCTACACCTTC. Protein: CAGSQATNYGYTF. This sequence joins TRBV14 and TRBJ1-2; D is unclear. The V gene's germline CDR1 is SGHDN and CDR2 FVKESK. The CDR3 loop spans 13 amino acids.

V and J are TRBV3-1 and TRBJ1-1, with D perhaps matching TRBD1 (6 bases). The CDR3 length is 16 residues. V lost 0 bases and J lost 1, with 12 bases in between. Germline CDR1 LGHDT, CDR2 YNNKEL (reference sequence). CDR3 sequence: CASSQESGTPNTEAFF. In DNA form, the CDR3 reads TGTGCCAGCAGCCAAGAGAGCGGGACACCGAACACTGAAGCTTTCTTT.

The rearrangement uses TRBV29-1 and TRBJ2-1; TRBD2 agrees at 9 bases. The CDR3 totals 13 residues. After removal of 3 bases from V and 4 bases from J, the junction contained 1 base not matched to a gene. Germline V lookup: CDR1 SQVTM, CDR2 ANQGSEA. The CDR3 reads CSVELAGYNEQFF. In DNA, the CDR3 is TGCAGCGTTGAGCTAGCGGGGTACAATGAGCAGTTCTTC.

The chain recombines TRBV6-6 with TRBJ2-7; TRBD1 matches 10 bases. V was clipped by 8 bases and J by 3 bases; unmatched bases: 4. Germline V gene sequence: CDR1 MNHNY, CDR2 SVGAGI (reference sequence). CDR3 length: 13 residues. The CDR3 is CASGTGAFYEQYF. CDR3 in DNA: TGTGCCAGCGGGACAGGGGCCTTCTACGAGCAGTACTTC.

This chain links TRBV7-6 with TRBJ2-7; TRBD1 matches 7 bases. There are 15 residues in the CDR3. V gave up 4 bases and J gave up 3 bases; unmatched junction bases: 9. Per germline, CDR1 SGHVS and CDR2 FNYEAQ. CDR3 bases: TGTGCCAGCAGCTCGGCCACCGGGACAGTCTACGAGCAGTACTTC. It codes for CASSSATGTVYEQYF.

This sequence joins TRBV20-1 and TRBJ2-5, with 7 bases aligning to TRBD2. V was clipped by 3 bases and J by 1 base; unmatched bases: 5. There are 14 residues in the CDR3. Germline loops: CDR1 DFQATT, CDR2 SNEGSKA (reference sequence). The CDR3 here is CSASYGGTQETQYF. CDR3 sequence (DNA): TGCAGTGCTAGTTACGGGGGGACCCAAGAGACCCAGTACTTC.

The gene calls are TRBV20-1 and TRBJ2-3; D is possibly TRBD1 or TRBD2 (5 bases each). CDR1 DFQATT and CDR2 SNEGSKA come from the germline V gene (reference sequence). This CDR3 has 14 amino acids. Trimming took off 1 base at V and 0 bases at J, with 8 bases between the two ends. CDR3 in DNA: TGCAGTGCTAGAGGAGGGGTTAGCACAGATACGCAGTATTTT. It translates to CSARGGVSTDTQYF.

The rearrangement joins TRBV7-3 to TRBJ2-1; D remains ambiguous. V lost 0 bases to trimming and J lost 4 bases, with 4 bases between them. This CDR3 has 13 residues. Germline CDR1 reads SGHTA; CDR2 reads FQGTGA. The CDR3 sequence: CASSLTCYNEQFF. The CDR3 DNA sequence: TGTGCCAGCAGCTTAACGTGTTACAATGAGCAGTTCTTC.

The V gene is TRBV10-3, the J gene TRBJ2-5; 10 nucleotides align to TRBD2. Unmatched junction bases numbered 4, after V lost 6 bases and J lost 0 bases. The CDR3 spans 15 residues. Germline assignment: CDR1 ENHRY and CDR2 SYGVKD. CDR3 protein: CAIRKAGGDQETQYF. Here the CDR3 DNA reads TGTGCCATCAGGAAAGCGGGAGGGGACCAAGAGACCCAGTACTTC.

This clonotype was counted a few times. The chain employs TRBV12-3 or TRBV12-4 and TRBJ2-6; no reliable D call. The length of the CDR3 is 14 residues. The V end lost 6 bases, the J end lost 0 bases, and 6 bases lay between the germline ends. For the CDR3, the DNA is TGTGCCAGCAGACAAAGCTCTGGGGCCAACGTCCTGACTTTC. This codes for CASRQSSGANVLTF.

V usage is TRBV6-6 and J usage is TRBJ2-1; no definite D call. V gave up 7 bases and J gave up 0 bases, with 13 bases separating them. CDR1 MNHNY and CDR2 SVGAGI come from the germline V gene (reference sequence). The CDR3 has 15 amino acids. CDR3 DNA: TGTGCCAGCAACCCAACACCTCGCTCCTACAATGAGCAGTTCTTC. Its protein is CASNPTPRSYNEQFF.

The J gene is TRBJ2-1, the V gene TRBV29-1; D perhaps matches TRBD2 (5 bases). Germline V gene sequence: CDR1 SQVTM, CDR2 ANQGSEA. The CDR3 covers 15 residues. With 0 bases removed from V and 4 bases from J, the gap between germline ends came to 13 bases. CDR3 coding DNA: TGCAGCGTTGAAGAAACAGTGAGGGTATACAATGAGCAGTTCTTC. It is translated as CSVEETVRVYNEQFF.

At least ten counts were recorded for this clonotype. The V call is TRBV5-1, the J call TRBJ2-3; D remains unclear. Germline V gene sequence: CDR1 SGHRS, CDR2 YFSETQ. This CDR3 has 13 amino acids. Trimming stripped 4 bases from V and 2 bases from J, with 8 bases between. CDR3 DNA sequence: TGCGCCAGCAGCCCCCAGGCCACAGATACGCAGTATTTT. Protein product: CASSPQATDTQYF.

V gene TRBV12-3 or TRBV12-4 combines with J gene TRBJ2-7; maybe TRBD1 (5 bases). V lost 6 bases and J 6 bases, leaving 12 bases between the germline ends. The CDR3 has 12 amino acids. The CDR3 DNA is TGTGCCAGCAGGACAGTAGGTGGCGAGCAGTACTTC. It codes for CASRTVGGEQYF.

The chain employs TRBV7-2 and TRBJ1-4; 7 bases are a match to TRBD1. Per germline, CDR1 SGHTA and CDR2 FQGNSA. The CDR3 totals 15 residues. V gave up 4 bases and J gave up 0 bases; unmatched junction bases: 2. The CDR3 coding sequence is TGTGCCAGCAGCTGGACAGGTCCAACTAATGAAAAACTGTTTTTT. It translates to CASSWTGPTNEKLFF.

The V call is TRBV5-1, the J call TRBJ2-7, with TRBD2 matching over 13 bases. The J call could be wrong; TRBJ2-1 is a better fit for the DNA end. In germline, CDR1 is SGHRS, CDR2 YFSETQ. CDR3 length: 15 amino acids. The CDR3 reads CASSSGTSGADEQFF. CDR3 DNA: TGCGCCAGCAGCTCCGGGACTAGCGGGGCTGATGAGCAGTTCTTC.

This chain connects TRBV30 to TRBJ1-4, with 11 bases fitting TRBD1. V was clipped by 4 bases and J by 5 bases; unmatched bases: 3. CDR1 and CDR2 (germline): GTSNPN, SVGIG (reference sequence). The CDR3 covers 14 residues. The CDR3 reads CAWTRTGGNEKLFF. In nucleotides, the CDR3 is TGTGCCTGGACCCGGACAGGGGGCAATGAAAAACTGTTTTTT.

A single count supports this clonotype. The chain recombines TRBV12-5 with TRBJ2-4, with TRBD1 matching over 9 bases. With V trimmed by 0 bases and J by 1 base, 16 bases remained unmatched. The germline CDR1 and CDR2 sequences are LGHNT and FRNRAP. This CDR3 is 21 amino acids long. The DNA for the CDR3 is TGTGCTAGTGGTTTGGTACTGCCCTCCACCGGGACAGGGTTCGCCAAAAACATTCAGTACTTC. Protein: CASGLVLPSTGTGFAKNIQYF. Looking up the rest from reference TRBV12-5 and TRBJ2-4 gives the full variable domain: DARVTQTPRHKVTEMGQEVTMRCQPILGHNTVFWYRQTMMQGLELLAYFRNRAPLDDSGMPKDRFSAEMPDATLATLKIQPSEPRDSAVYFCASGLVLPSTGTGFAKNIQYFGAGTRLSVL.

Only a few counts were recorded for this clonotype. V usage is TRBV25-1 and J usage is TRBJ1-4, with 7 nucleotides matching TRBD1. Losses at the gene ends were 4 bases for V and 8 bases for J; bases not matched to a gene: 10. The length of the CDR3 is 15 residues. The germline CDR1 and CDR2 sequences are MGHDK and SYGVNS. The CDR3 DNA is TGTGCCAGCAGTGGACTCGACAGGGCTGGAGAAAAACTGTTTTTT. Protein sequence: CASSGLDRAGEKLFF. Full variable domain (rest looked up from reference TRBV25-1 and TRBJ1-4): EADIYQTPRYLVIGTGKKITLECSQTMGHDKMYWYQQDPGMELHLIHYSYGVNSTEKGDLSSESTVSRIRTEHFPLTLESARPSHTSQYLCASSGLDRAGEKLFFGSGTQLSVL.